Included here is one TCR beta chain sequence, with context. This entry is derived from a study of T cell responses to AZD1222 COVID-19 vaccine. V shed 1 base, J shed 8 bases, and the junction held 10 bases outside the gene matches. The CDR3 is 16 residues long. The V gene's germline CDR1 is SGHRS and CDR2 YFSETQ. Method: immunoSEQ multiplex PCR; TCRdb's copy keeps in-frame clones and lacks some. The profile shows more than 80,000 clones, 88% of them singletons. V gene TRBV5-1 combines with J gene TRBJ2-1; 9 positions match TRBD2. The material sequenced was peripheral blood, taken on day 0 of MenACWY control vaccination. This clonotype was obtained from an adult in good health. DNA of the CDR3: TGCGCCAGCAGCTTGCTTGCCAGCGGGGGGACCGATGAGCAGTTCTTC. Its translation is CASSLLASGGTDEQFF.